These T cell receptor beta chains were read from a single sample in a study of persistence of HIV-infected CD4 T cells. Assay used: immunoSEQ multiplex PCR; TCRdb lists only in-frame clones, some missing. The table lists tens of thousands of clones, roughly 74% of them singletons, with 14% in the top ten. Their antigen targets remain unknown. Sequences were derived from CD4+ T cells sorted from PBMCs after roughly 18-hour stimulation, sampled from a patient who received antiretroviral therapy. All receptors come from an adult man with HIV who was CMV-seropositive. Both conserved end residues are part of each CDR3. The D gene is left open where the match is weak. Rows give clone size only sometimes, using once, few, many, or a class for an expanded clone.

>TRBV24-1|TRBD1|-|TRBJ2-3
CATSPTGVGDTQYF
TGTGCCACCAGCCCGACAGGGGTAGGGGATACGCAGTATTTT
>TRBV19|TRBD2|few|TRBJ2-1
CASSGSTSGVLHNEQFF
TGTGCCAGTAGTGGTTCCACTAGCGGGGTTCTCCACAATGAGCAGTTCTTC
>TRBV9|TRBD2|-|TRBJ2-7
CASSAGLASRGEQYF
TGTGCCAGCAGCGCCGGACTAGCGAGTCGTGGGGAGCAGTACTTC
>TRBV6-2/TRBV6-3|-|-|TRBJ2-1
CASSWSMKGVSYNEQFF
TGTGCCAGCAGTTGGAGTATGAAGGGGGTATCCTACAATGAGCAGTTCTTC
>TRBV20-1|-|few|TRBJ2-1
CSAVLAREQFF
TGCAGTGCTGTTCTAGCGCGTGAGCAGTTCTTC
>TRBV9|-|-|TRBJ1-2
CASSVAPQGPNYGYTF
TGTGCCAGCAGCGTAGCACCGCAGGGTCCCAACTATGGCTACACCTTC
>TRBV6-5|-|few|TRBJ2-1
CASRGGRNNEQFF
TGTGCCAGCAGGGGAGGCAGGAACAATGAGCAGTTCTTC
>TRBV6-5|-|-|TRBJ2-5
CASSYGVGRGETQYF
TGTGCCAGCAGTTACGGGGTGGGCAGAGGGGAGACCCAGTACTTC
>TRBV19|TRBD2|-|TRBJ2-7
CASSQASGRSAYEQYF
TGTGCCAGTAGTCAGGCTAGCGGGAGAAGTGCCTACGAGCAGTACTTC
>TRBV10-3|-|-|TRBJ2-1
CAIRPAGGSYNEQFF
TGTGCCATCAGGCCCGCTGGAGGCTCCTACAATGAGCAGTTCTTC
>TRBV11-3|TRBD1|-|TRBJ2-7
CASSARDREGEQYF
TGTGCCAGCAGCGCCCGGGACAGGGAGGGGGAGCAGTACTTC
>TRBV6-5|TRBD1|-|TRBJ1-3
CASSYSWQGAGNTIYF
TGTGCCAGCAGTTACTCTTGGCAGGGGGCTGGAAACACCATATATTTT
>TRBV15|-|once|TRBJ2-3
CATSRRKGFTDTQYF
TGTGCCACCAGCAGGCGAAAGGGGTTTACAGATACGCAGTATTTT
>TRBV5-1|TRBD1|-|TRBJ2-7
CASSSSTGALSYEQYF
TGCGCCAGCAGCTCATCGACAGGGGCCTTGTCCTACGAGCAGTACTTC
>TRBV9|TRBD2|-|TRBJ2-1
CASSVVPLAGGHEQFF
TGTGCCAGCAGCGTAGTACCGCTAGCGGGAGGGCATGAGCAGTTCTTC
>TRBV30|-|-|TRBJ1-1
CAWSVGIFLMNTEAFF
TGTGCCTGGAGTGTAGGGATATTTTTGATGAACACTGAAGCTTTCTTT
>TRBV19|-|once|TRBJ1-1
CASSILQMNTEAFF
TGTGCCAGTAGTATCCTCCAGATGAACACTGAAGCTTTCTTT
>TRBV30|-|-|TRBJ2-7
CAWSVLFYEQYF
TGTGCCTGGAGTGTACTCTTCTACGAGCAGTACTTC
>TRBV7-2|-|-|TRBJ1-1
CASSFGGAEAFF
TGTGCCAGCAGCTTCGGGGGGGCTGAAGCTTTCTTT
>TRBV2|TRBD2|-|TRBJ2-3
CASRLAASTDTQYF
TGTGCCAGCAGACTAGCGGCTAGCACAGATACGCAGTATTTT
>TRBV12-3/TRBV12-4|-|-|TRBJ1-2
CASSLMGVAGYTF
TGTGCCAGCAGTTTAATGGGGGTGGCTGGCTACACCTTC
>TRBV7-2|-|-|TRBJ2-3
CASSSRRGDTQYF
TGTGCCAGCAGCTCCCGGCGTGGTGATACGCAGTATTTT
>TRBV27|-|-|TRBJ2-1
CASSPRSSGSYNEQFF
TGTGCCAGCAGTCCCCGGAGTAGCGGTTCCTACAATGAGCAGTTCTTC
>TRBV19|-|-|TRBJ2-5
CASSIGTTGTQYF
TGTGCCAGTAGTATCGGCACGACTGGGACCCAGTACTTC
>TRBV11-2|TRBD1|-|TRBJ1-4
CASSVSGGGEKLFF
TGTGCCAGCAGCGTATCAGGGGGCGGTGAAAAACTGTTTTTT
>TRBV13|-|-|TRBJ2-5
CASSSSGQQETQYF
TGTGCCAGCAGCTCCTCTGGACAGCAAGAGACCCAGTACTTC
>TRBV18|TRBD2|few|TRBJ2-7
CASSLTSGSYEQYF
TGTGCCAGCTCACTCACTAGCGGATCCTACGAGCAGTACTTC
>TRBV19|-|few|TRBJ2-6
CASSIRGNTGANVLTF
TGTGCCAGTAGTATAAGAGGGAATACTGGGGCCAACGTCCTGACTTTC
>TRBV7-2|-|-|TRBJ1-1
CASSPGGRNTEAFF
TGTGCCAGCAGCCCCGGTGGTAGGAACACTGAAGCTTTCTTT
>TRBV6-1|-|-|TRBJ1-3
CASSEEPLGSAYKGGNTIYF
TGTGCCAGCAGTGAGGAGCCCCTCGGGTCAGCATATAAGGGTGGAAACACCATATATTTT
>TRBV19|-|-|TRBJ1-5
CASSRGPPNQPQHF
TGTGCCAGTAGTAGGGGACCGCCGAATCAGCCCCAGCATTTT
>TRBV5-8|-|-|TRBJ2-7
CASSLGRTYEQYF
TGTGCCAGCAGCTTGGGGAGGACCTACGAGCAGTACTTC
>TRBV5-4|-|once|TRBJ1-6
CASSLSTKDSPLHF
TGTGCCAGCAGCTTGAGTACTAAGGATTCACCCCTCCACTTT
>TRBV6-5|-|once|TRBJ1-6
CASMREFNSPLHF
TGTGCCAGCATGAGGGAATTTAATTCACCCCTCCACTTT
>TRBV7-8|-|-|TRBJ2-3
CASSFRKGGVGPDTQYF
TGTGCCAGCAGCTTTAGAAAGGGTGGGGTTGGCCCGGATACGCAGTATTTT
>TRBV18|TRBD1|few|TRBJ1-5
CASSPGTGLSWPQHF
TGTGCCAGCTCACCAGGGACAGGTCTATCATGGCCCCAGCATTTT
>TRBV11-2|-|-|TRBJ1-6
CASTRRGDNSPLHF
TGTGCCAGCACCCGACGTGGGGATAATTCACCCCTCCACTTT
>TRBV5-4|TRBD1|-|TRBJ2-3
CASSPPGQGTDTQYF
TGTGCCAGCAGCCCACCGGGACAGGGAACAGATACGCAGTATTTT
>TRBV11-2|TRBD1|-|TRBJ1-2
CASSSSGGYGYTF
TGTGCCAGCAGCTCATCAGGGGGCTATGGCTACACCTTC
>TRBV3-1/TRBV3-2|-|-|TRBJ1-5
CASSQGRDRPQHF
TGTGCCAGCAGCCAAGGGAGGGATCGGCCCCAGCATTTT
>TRBV18|TRBD1|-|TRBJ1-1
CASSRGTGVWDTEAFF
TGTGCCAGCTCACGGGGGACAGGGGTTTGGGACACTGAAGCTTTCTTT